The 10 T cell receptor beta chains listed next were all sequenced from one sample in a study of T cell repertoires in cytomegalovirus infection. TCRdb independently ran MiXCR on the reads; one entry per CDR3 protein. The sample lists some 300,000 distinct CDR3 sequences, about an eighth occurring once. Sequences were obtained from PBMCs. These receptors were obtained from a human donor in good health (CMV status not recorded). Some clones in this sample may be carry-over from other donors' samples.

The genes are TRBV20-1 and TRBJ2-7; 9 positions agree with TRBD2. The CDR3 totals 14 residues. Looked up from germline, CDR1 is DFQATT and CDR2 is SNEGSKA (reference sequence). The junction had 6 bases not matched to a gene; V was cut back by 6 bases and J by 0 bases. The chain's CDR3 is CSARLAGFSYEQYF. The CDR3 DNA reads as TGCAGTGCCCGGCTAGCGGGATTCTCCTACGAGCAGTACTTC.

In this sample, this clonotype turned up a few times. The chain recombines TRBV15 with TRBJ2-3; 8 bases are shared with TRBD1. Germline values: CDR1 LNHNV, CDR2 YYDKDF (reference sequence). This CDR3 comprises 17 residues. J gave up 0 bases and V 1 base, and 6 bases lay outside the gene matches. DNA for the CDR3: TGTGCCACCAGCAGAGGCGCGGGACAGGCCAGCACAGATACGCAGTATTTT. Encoded protein: CATSRGAGQASTDTQYF.

The V call is TRBV10-3, the J call TRBJ2-1; the match to TRBD1 covers 9 bases. The V segment lost 8 bases and the J segment 4 bases; nucleotides outside the gene matches: 9. This CDR3 is built from 15 residues. Germline values: CDR1 ENHRY, CDR2 SYGVKD. The CDR3 coding sequence is TGTGCCATCGGTAAACAGGGGGCGCTTTACAATGAGCAGTTCTTC. It specifies CAIGKQGALYNEQFF.

V usage is TRBV20-1 and J usage is TRBJ2-3; D unclear. Deletions cut 7 bases from V and 0 bases from J, with 11 bases between. CDR3 size: 13 residues. Germline CDR1 is DFQATT and CDR2 is SNEGSKA (reference sequence). The DNA for the CDR3 is TGCAGTGGTCTACATACTAGCACAGATACGCAGTATTTT. This sequence encodes CSGLHTSTDTQYF.

The chain employs TRBV20-1 and TRBJ2-3; D is ambiguous. Germline V gene data show CDR1 as DFQATT and CDR2 as SNEGSKA (reference sequence). V lost 6 bases to trimming and J lost 0 bases, with 7 bases between them. The CDR3 consists of 12 residues. CDR3 nucleotides: TGCAGTGCAACAAAAAGCACAGATACGCAGTATTTT. Translated: CSATKSTDTQYF.

The chain uses TRBV4-2 and TRBJ2-3; TRBD2 agrees at 7 bases. The CDR3 has 18 amino acids. Germline V gene sequence: CDR1 LGHNA, CDR2 YNFKEQ. V lost 5 bases, J lost 2 bases, and 16 bases stayed unmatched. The CDR3 reads CASSITPRAGSPTDTQYF. In nucleotides, the CDR3 is TGTGCCAGCAGCATCACCCCCCGAGCGGGGAGCCCCACAGATACGCAGTATTTT.

As to this clonotype: A junction boundary mismatches the germline segment, possibly from a read error. The chain has TRBV28 and TRBJ2-4; tentative D call: TRBD2 (7 bases). Germline values: CDR1 MDHEN, CDR2 SYDVKM. This CDR3 comprises 14 residues. The CDR3 protein is CASSSGGAVNIQHF. The CDR3 nucleotides read TGTGCCAGCAGTTCTGGGGGGGCCGTCAACATTCAGCACTTC.

This clonotype was observed once. The gene calls are TRBV28 and TRBJ2-7, with TRBD2 matching over 7 bases. V trimming: 6 bases; J trimming: 6 bases; junction bases outside the gene matches: 17. Germline lookup yields CDR1 MDHEN and CDR2 SYDVKM. The CDR3 is made up of 16 amino acids. The CDR3 DNA sequence: TGTGCCAGCAGGACCCATGGCGGGAGAAAAGATAGCGAGCAGTACTTC. Translation: CASRTHGGRKDSEQYF. Looking up the rest from reference TRBV28 and TRBJ2-7 gives the full variable domain: DVKVTQSSRYLVKRTGEKVFLECVQDMDHENMFWYRQDPGLGLRLIYFSYDVKMKEKGDIPEGYSVSREKKERFSLILESASTNQTSMYLCASRTHGGRKDSEQYFGPGTRLTVT.

The J gene is TRBJ2-5, the V gene TRBV19; 11 positions agree with TRBD2. The CDR3 runs 17 residues. CDR1 LNHDA and CDR2 SQIVND come from the germline V gene (reference sequence). The J segment lost 6 bases and the V segment lost 3 bases, leaving 12 bases of the junction unmatched. CDR3 sequence (DNA): TGTGCCAGTAGTATTTCCCGACTAGCGGGGTCCACCCAGACCCAGTACTTC. It specifies CASSISRLAGSTQTQYF. Complete variable domain (other parts from reference TRBV19 and TRBJ2-5): DGGITQSPKYLFRKEGQNVTLSCEQNLNHDAMYWYRQDPGQGLRLIYYSQIVNDFQKGDIAEGYSVSREKKESFPLTVTSAQKNPTAFYLCASSISRLAGSTQTQYFGPGTRLLVL.

For the CDR3, the DNA is TGTGCCAGCAGCGGGGTCACTGAAGCTTTCTTT. As protein: CASSGVTEAFF. The chain has TRBV7-9 and TRBJ1-1, with unresolved D. Germline lookup yields CDR1 SEHNR and CDR2 FQNEAQ (reference sequence). The V end was cut by 5 bases, the J end by 4 bases, with 5 bases between. This CDR3 has 11 residues.